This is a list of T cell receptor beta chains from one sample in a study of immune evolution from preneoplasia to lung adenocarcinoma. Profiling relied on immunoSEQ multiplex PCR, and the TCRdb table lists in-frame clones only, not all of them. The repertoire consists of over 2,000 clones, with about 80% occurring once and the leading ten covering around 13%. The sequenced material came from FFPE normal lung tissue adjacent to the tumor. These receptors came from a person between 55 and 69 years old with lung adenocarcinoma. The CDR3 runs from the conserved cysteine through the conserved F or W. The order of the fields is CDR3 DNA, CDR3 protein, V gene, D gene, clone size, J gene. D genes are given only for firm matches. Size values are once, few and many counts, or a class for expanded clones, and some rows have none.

TGTGCCAGCAGTTTTCTAGCGGGAGAAGGGGAGACCCAGTACTTC,CASSFLAGEGETQYF,TRBV27,TRBD2,-,TRBJ2-5
TGTGCCAGCAGTGAAGTTTGGCAGAAGAACAATGAGCAGTTCTTC,CASSEVWQKNNEQFF,TRBV6-1,-,few,TRBJ2-1
TGCAGCGTTGAGGGGACAGCCTTCTCCTACGAGCAGTACTTC,CSVEGTAFSYEQYF,TRBV29-1,TRBD1,-,TRBJ2-7
TGTGCCAGAAGGCAACTAGCGGTCACCACAGATACGCAGTATTTT,CARRQLAVTTDTQYF,TRBV5-3,TRBD2,-,TRBJ2-3
TGTGCCAGCAGGCGTGGGGATCTAGGGAATGAGCAGTTCTTC,CASRRGDLGNEQFF,TRBV11-2,-,few,TRBJ2-1
TGTGCCAGCAGCTCGGCCGCTAACAGGTTTAACTATGGCTACACCTTC,CASSSAANRFNYGYTF,TRBV7-9,-,-,TRBJ1-2
TGTGCCAGCACCCACACAGCAAACACTGAAGCTTTCTTT,CASTHTANTEAFF,TRBV6-6,-,-,TRBJ1-1
TGCGCCAGCAGCCAGAATTATGAAAAACTGTTTTTT,CASSQNYEKLFF,TRBV4-1,-,-,TRBJ1-4
TGTGCCAGCAGCTGGTCACGTTCAGATACGCAGTATTTT,CASSWSRSDTQYF,TRBV7-3,-,-,TRBJ2-3
TGTGCCAGCAGCACATGGCGGGAGGGGACGTTTGAGCAGTTCTTC,CASSTWREGTFEQFF,TRBV7-9,TRBD2,-,TRBJ2-1
TGTGCCAGCAGTCAACGGACTGTCAACACCGGGGAGCTGTTTTTT,CASSQRTVNTGELFF,TRBV6-5,-,large,TRBJ2-2
TGTGCCAGCAGGAGCGACAATTGGGATGGCTACACCTTC,CASRSDNWDGYTF,TRBV28,-,-,TRBJ1-2
TGCAGTGTTGAAGAACGCGACAGGGGCAAGGCCGGGGAGCTGTTTTTT,CSVEERDRGKAGELFF,TRBV29-1,TRBD1,-,TRBJ2-2
TGTGCCAGCAGCGTAGGGGGGCAGGGCACAGATACGCAGTATTTT,CASSVGGQGTDTQYF,TRBV9,-,-,TRBJ2-3
TGTGCCAGCGCCCCAGGGGGCGGAATCCTCGAGCAGTACTTC,CASAPGGGILEQYF,TRBV28,TRBD1,-,TRBJ2-7
TGTGCCAGCGGGGAAAGCTACAATGAGCAGTTCTTC,CASGESYNEQFF,TRBV6-1,-,-,TRBJ2-1
TGTGCCTGGAGTGTACTACGGGTGACTGGGGCCAACGTCCTGACTTTC,CAWSVLRVTGANVLTF,TRBV30,-,-,TRBJ2-6
TGTGCCAGCAGCCCGACATACCAAGAGACCCAGTACTTC,CASSPTYQETQYF,TRBV7-9,-,-,TRBJ2-5
TGTGCCAGCAGTGGAGCGTTAAGGGGCACCGGGGAGCTGTTTTTT,CASSGALRGTGELFF,TRBV2,-,-,TRBJ2-2
TGTGCCAGTAGTATAGCTTTCAGACAGGACACCGGGGAGCTGTTTTTT,CASSIAFRQDTGELFF,TRBV19,-,-,TRBJ2-2
TGTGCCAGCAGCCCCAACAGCGGGGGGGCCTACGAGCAGTACTTC,CASSPNSGGAYEQYF,TRBV9,TRBD2,-,TRBJ2-7
TGTGCCTGGAGCGCTCTAATTCCCGGGGAGCTGTTTTTT,CAWSALIPGELFF,TRBV30,-,-,TRBJ2-2
TGTGCCAGCAGTTACTCGAAGTGGGAGAGGGATCGGTACTTC,CASSYSKWERDRYF,TRBV6-5,-,-,TRBJ2-7
TGTGCCAGCAGTCGGCTCAGAGGGGGAGAGACCCAGTACTTC,CASSRLRGGETQYF,TRBV6-1,-,-,TRBJ2-5
TGTGCCAGCAGTGCCGGGACAGGGGGCACTGAAGCTTTCTTT,CASSAGTGGTEAFF,TRBV6-4,TRBD1,-,TRBJ1-1
TGTGCCAGCAGCAAAGGACGGACGATCCCCTACGAGCAGTACTTC,CASSKGRTIPYEQYF,TRBV21-1,-,-,TRBJ2-7
TGTGCCAGCAGCTTAGGACACCAGAACACTGAAGCTTTCTTT,CASSLGHQNTEAFF,TRBV7-8,-,-,TRBJ1-1
TGTGCCAGCAGCCAAGAGGCTAGCGGGTTTCAAGAGACCCAGTACTTC,CASSQEASGFQETQYF,TRBV4-2,TRBD2,-,TRBJ2-5
TGTGCCAGCAGCTTAGCGAGGACAGGGGAGAACACTGAAGCTTTCTTT,CASSLARTGENTEAFF,TRBV7-8,TRBD1,-,TRBJ1-1
TGTGCCACTCGGGCGGAGACCCAAGAGACCCAGTACTTC,CATRAETQETQYF,TRBV10-3,-,-,TRBJ2-5
TGTGCCAGTTCACCCGATTTGGCGGGAGGCACCGGGGAGCTGTTTTTT,CASSPDLAGGTGELFF,TRBV18,TRBD2,-,TRBJ2-2
TGTGCCAGCAGCTTAGATCCGACTAGCGGGAGGGTCACAGATACGCAGTATTTT,CASSLDPTSGRVTDTQYF,TRBV11-3,TRBD2,hyperexpanded,TRBJ2-3
TGCAGTGCTAGAGATTTGAGTGAAGCTTTCTTT,CSARDLSEAFF,TRBV20-1,-,-,TRBJ1-1
TGCAGCGTTGAAGGCCGGGACAGTAACTATGGCTACACCTTC,CSVEGRDSNYGYTF,TRBV29-1,TRBD1,-,TRBJ1-2
TGTGCCAGCAGTGCTAGCGGCTCCTACAATGAGCAGTTCTTC,CASSASGSYNEQFF,TRBV2,TRBD2,-,TRBJ2-1
TGTGCCACCAGCAGAGAGTCCAGGCCGGGAGGCTACACCTTC,CATSRESRPGGYTF,TRBV15,-,once,TRBJ1-2
TGTGCCAGCAGCGGACCGGGACAGCTGAACACCGGGGAGCTGTTTTTT,CASSGPGQLNTGELFF,TRBV13,TRBD1,-,TRBJ2-2
TGCGCCAGCAGCTATCGGCAGGGCGGGACTGAAGCTTTCTTT,CASSYRQGGTEAFF,TRBV5-1,-,-,TRBJ1-1
TGTGTCAGCAGCTCGGGACAGGGGGTGGCAGGCACTGAAGCTTTCTTT,CVSSSGQGVAGTEAFF,TRBV7-8,TRBD1,once,TRBJ1-1
TGCAGCGTAAAAGGGGCGGGAGGGCGGACAGATACGCAGTATTTT,CSVKGAGGRTDTQYF,TRBV29-1,TRBD2,-,TRBJ2-3
TGTGCCAGCAGCTTAGTGGTGGACAGGGTTGAGACCCAGTACTTC,CASSLVVDRVETQYF,TRBV11-1,TRBD1,-,TRBJ2-5
TGCGCCAGCAGCTCCACACCGCCACAAGAGACCCAGTACTTC,CASSSTPPQETQYF,TRBV5-1,-,-,TRBJ2-5
TGTGCCAGCAGCTTATGGACCGAGGGTGGCTACACCTTC,CASSLWTEGGYTF,TRBV5-6,-,-,TRBJ1-2
TGCAGCGTTGAATATGGGGAAGAGTTCGAGCAGTACTTC,CSVEYGEEFEQYF,TRBV29-1,-,-,TRBJ2-7
TGTGCCTGGAGTGCCGGGACACTCCCCGGTCAGCCCCAGCATTTT,CAWSAGTLPGQPQHF,TRBV30,-,few,TRBJ1-5
TGCAGCGTAAAAGGAGCGGGAGGGCGGACAGATACGCAGTATTTT,CSVKGAGGRTDTQYF,TRBV29-1,TRBD2,-,TRBJ2-3
TGTGCCAGCAGCTTAGGAGGAGTAGACTATGGCTACACCTTC,CASSLGGVDYGYTF,TRBV7-9,-,-,TRBJ1-2
TGTGCCAGCAGCCCGGACAGCCCCGAACAGTACTTC,CASSPDSPEQYF,TRBV9,-,-,TRBJ2-7
TGTGCCAGCAGCTTAGGTGGGGAGGACACCATATATTTT,CASSLGGEDTIYF,TRBV7-8,-,-,TRBJ1-3
TGTGCCAGCAGTTTTGGTACAGTTGAAGCTTTCTTT,CASSFGTVEAFF,TRBV28,-,-,TRBJ1-1
TGTGCCAGCAGCTTGGGGGGACAGGGAAGCAATCAGCCCCAGCATTTT,CASSLGGQGSNQPQHF,TRBV5-4,TRBD1,-,TRBJ1-5